The sequence of this T cell receptor (beta chain) was determined in a study of T cell responses to AZD1222 COVID-19 vaccine. The study, taken as a whole, reports: Close to half of all spike-specific TCRs reportedly target regions of the variants that are unmutated. All repertoire sampling was performed exclusively after the peak T cell response.

The V end lost 2 bases, the J end lost 1 base, and 17 bases lay between the germline ends. CDR3 length: 17 residues. From germline, CDR1 is KGHSH and CDR2 LQKENI. Assay used: immunoSEQ multiplex PCR; TCRdb lists only in-frame clones, some missing. The data contain more than 150,000 clones, roughly 92% of them singletons. This clone has only one observation. Its antigen is unidentified. The chain has TRBV18 and TRBJ2-5; D is ambiguous. Specimen: peripheral blood, collected on day 0 of AZD1222 vaccination. This TCR derives from an adult in good health. CDR3: CASSPFWGPEPQETQYF. As DNA, the CDR3 is TGTGCCAGCTCACCATTCTGGGGTCCGGAACCCCAAGAGACCCAGTACTTC.